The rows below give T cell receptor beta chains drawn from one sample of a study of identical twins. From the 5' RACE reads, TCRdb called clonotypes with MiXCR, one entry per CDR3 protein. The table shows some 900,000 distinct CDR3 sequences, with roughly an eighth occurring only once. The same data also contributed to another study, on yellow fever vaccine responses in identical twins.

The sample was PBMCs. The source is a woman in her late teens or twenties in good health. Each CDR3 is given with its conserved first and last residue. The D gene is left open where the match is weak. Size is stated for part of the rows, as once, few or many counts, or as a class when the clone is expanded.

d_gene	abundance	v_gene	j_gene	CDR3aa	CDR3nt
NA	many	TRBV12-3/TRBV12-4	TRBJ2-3	CASSLGSSDTQYF	TGTGCCAGCAGTTTAGGGTCCTCAGATACGCAGTATTTT
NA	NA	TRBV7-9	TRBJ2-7	CASSSGLLYYEQYF	TGTGCCAGCAGCTCCGGACTACTGTACTACGAGCAGTACTTC
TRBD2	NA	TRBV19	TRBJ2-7	CASSQTSGLSSYEQYF	TGTGCCAGTTCCCAGACTAGCGGGTTAAGCTCCTACGAGCAGTACTTC
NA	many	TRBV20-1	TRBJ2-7	CSARDRGLNEQYF	TGCAGTGCTAGAGATCGAGGGCTCAACGAGCAGTACTTC
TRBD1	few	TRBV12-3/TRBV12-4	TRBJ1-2	CASSLVQGVGYGYTF	TGTGCCAGCAGTTTAGTTCAGGGGGTGGGCTATGGCTACACCTTC
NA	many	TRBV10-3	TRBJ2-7	CAISPLLGSYEQYF	TGTGCCATCAGTCCTCTACTAGGATCCTACGAGCAGTACTTC
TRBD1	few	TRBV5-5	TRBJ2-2	CASSLRGRPRNTGELFF	TGTGCCAGCAGCTTGAGGGGGCGACCGAGAAACACCGGGGAGCTGTTTTTT
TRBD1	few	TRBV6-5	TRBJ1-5	CASSYSGQGADNQPQHF	TGTGCCAGCAGTTACTCAGGACAGGGGGCCGATAATCAGCCCCAGCATTTT
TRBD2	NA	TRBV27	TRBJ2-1	CASTQLAHLPYNEQFF	TGTGCCAGCACCCAACTAGCGCACCTTCCCTACAATGAGCAGTTCTTC
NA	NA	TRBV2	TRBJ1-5	CASSEGPLGPQHF	TGTGCCAGCAGTGAAGGGCCACTCGGGCCCCAGCATTTT
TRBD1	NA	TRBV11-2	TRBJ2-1	CASLLRDRYNEQFF	TGTGCCAGCTTGCTCCGGGACAGGTACAATGAGCAGTTCTTC
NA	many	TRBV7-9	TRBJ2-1	CASSLLGGAYNEQFF	TGTGCCAGCAGCCTCCTCGGGGGTGCCTACAATGAGCAGTTCTTC
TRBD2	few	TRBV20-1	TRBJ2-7	CSATLAASSYEQYF	TGCAGTGCTACCCTAGCGGCGAGCTCCTACGAGCAGTACTTC
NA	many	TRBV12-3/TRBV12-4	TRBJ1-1	CASSFRDTNTEAFF	TGTGCCAGCAGTTTCAGGGACACGAACACTGAAGCTTTCTTT
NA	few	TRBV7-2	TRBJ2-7	CASSLHGGLVNEQYF	TGTGCCAGCAGCTTGCATGGGGGACTCGTAAACGAGCAGTACTTC
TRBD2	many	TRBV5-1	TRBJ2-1	CASSPGTSGVHEQFF	TGCGCCAGCAGCCCCGGGACTAGCGGGGTCCATGAGCAGTTCTTC
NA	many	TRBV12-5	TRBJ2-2	CASGLVPGELFF	TGTGCTAGTGGTTTGGTCCCCGGGGAGCTGTTTTTT
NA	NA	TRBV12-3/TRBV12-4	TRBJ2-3	CASSSPLGRSTDTQYF	TGTGCCAGCAGTTCACCACTAGGTCGGAGCACAGATACGCAGTATTTT
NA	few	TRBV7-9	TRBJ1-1	CASSQNTRDTEAFF	TGTGCCAGCAGCCAAAACACGAGGGACACTGAAGCTTTCTTT
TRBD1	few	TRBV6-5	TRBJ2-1	CASSYSDRTRSNEQFF	TGTGCCAGCAGTTACTCGGACAGGACCCGTTCCAATGAGCAGTTCTTC
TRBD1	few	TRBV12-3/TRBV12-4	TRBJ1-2	CASSFRQGANYGYTF	TGTGCCAGCAGTTTCCGACAGGGAGCTAACTATGGCTACACCTTC
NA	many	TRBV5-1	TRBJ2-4	CASREVGREASNIQYF	TGCGCCAGCAGAGAGGTGGGCAGGGAGGCGTCTAACATTCAGTACTTC
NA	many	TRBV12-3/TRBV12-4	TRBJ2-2	CASSLLFRGSTGELFF	TGTGCCAGCAGTTTACTGTTTCGGGGTAGCACCGGGGAGCTGTTTTTT
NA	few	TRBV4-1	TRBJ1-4	CASSKIDPAREKLFF	TGCGCCAGCAGCAAGATTGATCCAGCGAGGGAAAAACTGTTTTTT
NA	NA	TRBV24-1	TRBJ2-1	CATSDQRGEQFF	TGTGCCACCAGTGATCAGCGAGGTGAGCAGTTCTTC
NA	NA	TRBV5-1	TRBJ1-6	CASSLDWGGNQALHF	TGCGCCAGCAGCTTGGACTGGGGCGGGAATCAAGCCCTCCACTTT
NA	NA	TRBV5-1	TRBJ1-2	CASSHREGYGYTF	TGCGCCAGCAGCCACAGGGAGGGCTATGGCTACACCTTC
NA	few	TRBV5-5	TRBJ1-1	CASSSQGPTEAFF	TGTGCCAGCAGCTCGCAGGGTCCCACTGAAGCTTTCTTT
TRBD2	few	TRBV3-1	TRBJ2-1	CASSQDIWGLAGAGEQFF	TGTGCCAGCAGCCAAGATATTTGGGGTCTAGCGGGAGCGGGTGAGCAGTTCTTC
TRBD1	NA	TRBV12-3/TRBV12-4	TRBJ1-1	CASSTGTGGTEAFF	TGTGCCAGCAGCACCGGGACAGGGGGGACTGAAGCTTTCTTT
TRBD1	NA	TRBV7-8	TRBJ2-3	CASSSGLQGPPDTQYF	TGTGCCAGCAGCTCAGGGTTACAGGGGCCGCCAGATACGCAGTATTTT
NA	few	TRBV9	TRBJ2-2	CASSVGVEDTGELFF	TGTGCCAGCAGCGTGGGGGTGGAAGACACCGGGGAGCTGTTTTTT